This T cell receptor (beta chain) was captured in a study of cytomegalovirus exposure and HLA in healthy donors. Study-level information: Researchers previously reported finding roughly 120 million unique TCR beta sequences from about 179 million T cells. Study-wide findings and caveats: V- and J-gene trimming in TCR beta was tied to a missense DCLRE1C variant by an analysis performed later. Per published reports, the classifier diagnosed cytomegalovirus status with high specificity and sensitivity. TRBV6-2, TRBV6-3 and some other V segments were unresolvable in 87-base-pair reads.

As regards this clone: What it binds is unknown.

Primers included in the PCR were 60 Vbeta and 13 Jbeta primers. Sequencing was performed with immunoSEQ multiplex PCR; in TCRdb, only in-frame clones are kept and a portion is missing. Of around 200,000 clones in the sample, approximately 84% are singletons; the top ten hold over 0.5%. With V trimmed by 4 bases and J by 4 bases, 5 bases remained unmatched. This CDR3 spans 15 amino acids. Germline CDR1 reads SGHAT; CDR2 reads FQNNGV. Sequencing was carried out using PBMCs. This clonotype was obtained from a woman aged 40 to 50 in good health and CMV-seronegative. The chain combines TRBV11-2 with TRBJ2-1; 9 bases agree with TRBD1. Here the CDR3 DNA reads TGTGCCAGCAGCTCGGGACAGGGACTATACAATGAGCAGTTCTTC. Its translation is CASSSGQGLYNEQFF.